This paragraph covers one T cell receptor beta chain sequence. This receptor's antigen is unknown. No clone much larger than this one lies a single base away; base qualities are absent. This record belongs to a study of blood T cell repertoires in COVID-19 (TCRdb year 2020). Broadly, across the study: The collaborator samples originated in the United States, Italy and Spain and spanned the acute and convalescent phases of COVID-19. The prospective study material was composed of cDNA or gDNA derived from T cells, B-cell-depleted T cells, or PBMCs. Deeply sampled blood TCRbeta repertoires from subjects exposed to, actively infected with, or recovered from COVID-19 were included in the dataset. A freely available public database, intended as a resource for researchers studying the immune response to SARS-CoV-2, is where the repertoires were released. Samples came from the ongoing ImmuneRACE study (first 160 participants) plus 1,254 subjects from 6 global collaborators. A de-identified subject ID, COVID-19 status, age in years and sex were almost always included in the sample metadata. Where HLA class I and class II types were available, the types were taken from metadata supplied by the sample provider, not from assay-based typing.

CDR1 and CDR2, looked up from the germline V gene, are LGHNA and YNFKEQ. V is cut by 2 bases and J by 7 bases, and the space between the germline ends is 5 bases. The CDR3 contains 12 residues, cysteine and phenylalanine counted. The kept DNA is CDR3 alone, 36 bases in frame from the first base. TCRbeta CDR3 regions were amplified from genomic DNA by means of the immunoSEQ Assay, a bias-controlled multiplex PCR. Regarding the original processing steps: Nucleated cell counts per sample were estimated from amplification of reference gene primers within the assay. To quantify the absolute abundance of each unique TCRbeta CDR3 rearrangement, sequence reads were collapsed and filtered. For each sample, productive Simpson clonality was calculated as the square root of Simpson's diversity index across productive rearrangements. TCRdb re-hosts the immuneACCESS table, in-frame sequences only. Its copies lack some clones; in the studies checked, an unresolved V gene accounts for under half of them, and the cause for the rest is not known. The V and J calls and clone size come from that table; D and trimming were worked out from the DNA. This sample lists about 74,000 clones; about 86% were detected once. The leading ten clones occupy 1.5% to 2.5% of the sample.

Whole blood was collected in K2EDTA tubes by collaborating institutions according to the institutions' own protocols. Collaborator samples were shipped for TCRbeta analysis as frozen whole blood, isolated PBMCs, or DNA extracted from either sample type. Overall study outcomes, separate from this receptor: How much clinical and demographic metadata was included differed by source and by participant, and the metadata was provided uncurated.

The sequenced sample consisted of peripheral blood. The rearrangement joined TRBV4-2 to TRBJ2-2, with TRBD2 tentatively as D gene (5 bases match). This clonotype was sampled from a woman of 80 years or more with active or convalescent COVID-19. The sequenced DNA is TGTGCCAGCAGCCAACGGGGCGGGGAGCTGTTTTTT. Translated, it reads CASSQRGGELFF.